The 27 T cell receptor beta chains below were found in one sample sequenced in a study of cytomegalovirus exposure and HLA in healthy donors. A multiplex PCR was run with 60 Vbeta primers and 13 Jbeta primers. Libraries were prepared by immunoSEQ multiplex PCR; TCRdb keeps only in-frame clonotypes and omits some of them. The table includes about 140,000 clones, more than 75% detected once. The sample taken for sequencing was PBMCs. Every receptor here comes from a young man in good health and CMV-seropositive.

V is TRBV30 and J is TRBJ2-7; 9 positions agree with TRBD1. The trim removed 8 bases at V and 2 bases at J, leaving 10 bases unmatched. CDR1 GTSNPN and CDR2 SVGIG come from the germline V gene (reference sequence). The CDR3 spans 14 residues. For the CDR3, the DNA is TGTGCCGGGGGGAGCGGACAGGGGCCCTACGAGCAGTACTTC. Amino acids: CAGGSGQGPYEQYF.

This rearrangement joins TRBV10-3 to TRBJ1-5; D not certain. The ends were cut back, 3 bases at V and 0 bases at J, with 12 bases in the middle. The germline V gene encodes CDR1 ENHRY and CDR2 SYGVKD. The CDR3 runs to 16 residues. The CDR3 region has the DNA TGTGCCATCAGTGAATTTAGCCGATATAGCAATCAGCCCCAGCATTTT. Protein sequence: CAISEFSRYSNQPQHF.

The chain carries TRBV4-1 and TRBJ2-3, with 11 bases identical to TRBD2. The V gene end was trimmed by 5 bases and the J gene end by 1 base; junction bases not matched to a gene: 5. The length of the CDR3 is 16 residues. CDR1 is MGHRA and CDR2 is YSYEKL in the germline V gene. CDR3 loop: CASSTGTSGRTDTQYF. CDR3 in DNA: TGCGCCAGCAGCACCGGGACTAGCGGACGCACAGATACGCAGTATTTT.

The chain uses TRBV7-2 and TRBJ2-5; 10 bases are a match to TRBD2. Unmatched junction bases numbered 2, after V lost 2 bases and J lost 5 bases. Germline loops: CDR1 SGHTA, CDR2 FQGNSA. The CDR3 contains 14 residues. For the CDR3, the DNA is TGTGCCAGCAGCTTAAGTAGCGGGAGGGAGACCCAGTACTTC. It specifies CASSLSSGRETQYF.

J is TRBJ2-7 and V is TRBV5-1; tentative D call: TRBD1 (5 bases). The V gene lost 5 bases and the J gene lost 6 bases, with 9 bases spanning the gap. The germline V gene has CDR1 SGHRS and CDR2 YFSETQ. CDR3 size: 11 residues. This CDR3 is CASRGAGEQYF. In DNA, the CDR3 is TGCGCCAGCAGAGGGGCTGGCGAGCAGTACTTC.

The CDR3 sequence: CSVDRVPEQFF. The CDR3 DNA reads TGCAGCGTTGACAGGGTCCCAGAGCAGTTCTTC. The chain couples TRBV29-1 to TRBJ2-1; D possibly corresponds to TRBD1 (5 bases). The CDR3 is 11 amino acids. Germline values: CDR1 SQVTM, CDR2 ANQGSEA. The V end lost 3 bases, the J end lost 10 bases, and 10 bases lay between the germline ends.

This rearrangement joins TRBV19 to TRBJ1-5; D is unclear. Germline values: CDR1 LNHDA, CDR2 SQIVND (reference sequence). The ends were cut back, 1 base at V and 2 bases at J, with 9 bases in the middle. The CDR3 extends over 15 amino acids. The CDR3 reads CASSIVGDGNQPQHF. In nucleotides, the CDR3 is TGTGCCAGTAGTATAGTCGGGGATGGCAATCAGCCCCAGCATTTT.

V gene TRBV9 combines with J gene TRBJ2-2; 12 positions match TRBD1. Germline V CDR1 and CDR2: SGDLS, YYNGEE. The J segment lost 4 bases and the V segment lost 3 bases, leaving 16 bases of the junction unmatched. The CDR3 extends over 20 amino acids. CDR3 nucleotide sequence: TGTGCCAGCAGCGGACTTCAGCCGGGACAGGGGGCGCTGTTCACCGGGGAGCTGTTTTTT. It yields the protein CASSGLQPGQGALFTGELFF.

The chain has TRBV30 and TRBJ1-6; D remains unclear. The germline V and J ends were trimmed by 5 bases and 4 bases, with 9 bases remaining between them. There are 13 residues in the CDR3. Per the germline V gene, CDR1 is GTSNPN and CDR2 is SVGIG (reference sequence). The CDR3, as DNA: TGTGCCTGGGAAAAGCCGTATAATTCACCCCTCCACTTT. Translation gives CAWEKPYNSPLHF.

The V and J genes are TRBV28 and TRBJ1-1; no firm D call. Deletions cut 2 bases from V and 4 bases from J, with 14 bases between. This CDR3 region has 15 residues. Germline V gene lookup returns CDR1 MDHEN and CDR2 SYDVKM. The CDR3 protein is CASSLRTRGFTEAFF. CDR3 DNA sequence: TGTGCCAGCAGTTTACGGACCCGAGGGTTCACTGAAGCTTTCTTT.

J is TRBJ1-5 and V is TRBV12-5, with 11 bases that match TRBD1. The ends lost 6 bases at V and 4 bases at J; junction bases unmatched: 5. The CDR3 sequence is 15 residues long. Germline V CDR1 and CDR2: LGHNT, FRNRAP. The CDR3 DNA sequence: TGTGCTAGTGGCGCCGGGACAGGGGGTAATCAGCCCCAGCATTTT. Its protein is CASGAGTGGNQPQHF.

The chain is built from TRBV9 and TRBJ2-1, with 12 positions matching TRBD2. The CDR3 has 15 residues. Per germline, CDR1 SGDLS and CDR2 YYNGEE. V lost 3 bases to trimming and J lost 3 bases; unmatched junction nucleotides: 1. Here the CDR3 DNA reads TGTGCCAGCAGCGCGACTAGCGGGAGCTACAATGAGCAGTTCTTC. Translation: CASSATSGSYNEQFF.

CDR3 amino acids: CASSLVGKGVFMNTEAFF. The CDR3 coding sequence is TGTGCCAGCAGCTTAGTGGGGAAGGGGGTTTTCATGAACACTGAAGCTTTCTTT. V gene TRBV7-9 combines with J gene TRBJ1-1, with D perhaps TRBD1 (6 bases). V lost 1 base and J 0 bases, leaving 18 bases between the germline ends. This CDR3 is 18 amino acids long. Germline lookup yields CDR1 SEHNR and CDR2 FQNEAQ (reference sequence).

The chain recombines TRBV19 with TRBJ2-4; 11 bases are a match to TRBD2. The junction had 11 bases not matched to a gene; V was cut back by 5 bases and J by 2 bases. Germline V CDR1 and CDR2: LNHDA, SQIVND (reference sequence). The CDR3 has 18 residues. The CDR3 here is CASSSNTLAGVPKNIQYF. In DNA, the CDR3 is TGTGCCAGTAGTTCCAATACACTAGCGGGAGTGCCCAAAAACATTCAGTACTTC.

The V and J genes are TRBV6-1 and TRBJ1-2, with 10 bases lining up with TRBD1. V trimming: 7 bases; J trimming: 7 bases; junction bases outside the gene matches: 3. Germline CDR1 is MNHNS and CDR2 is SASEGT. CDR3 length: 12 amino acids. CDR3 DNA sequence: TGTGCCAGCACTTGGGACAGGGGTGGCTACACCTTC. Its protein product is CASTWDRGGYTF.

Concerning this clone itself: The missing conserved phenylalanine or tryptophan at the end of this CDR3 makes a read error likely. This sequence joins TRBV18 and TRBJ1-1; 7 bases agree with TRBD1. The CDR3 runs 17 residues. The V segment lost 1 base and the J segment 0 bases; nucleotides outside the gene matches: 8. Germline V lookup: CDR1 KGHSH, CDR2 LQKENI. CDR3 residues: CASSPRPGQSMNTEAFL. The CDR3 DNA reads TGTGCCAGCTCACCACGGCCGGGACAGAGCATGAACACTGAAGCTTTCCTT.

The V gene is TRBV2, the J gene TRBJ1-2; D remains ambiguous. The CDR3 is 15 amino acids. V lost 10 bases to trimming and J lost 1 base, with 19 bases between them. Germline CDR1 is SNHLY and CDR2 is FYNNEI. CDR3 nucleotide sequence: TGTGCCATCCCGATGTACGGAGGACTTAACTATGGCTACACCTTC. Translating it yields CAIPMYGGLNYGYTF.

The chain recombines TRBV30 with TRBJ2-5, with 10 bases matching TRBD2. Germline V gene data show CDR1 as GTSNPN and CDR2 as SVGIG (reference sequence). CDR3 length: 15 amino acids. V shed 4 bases and J 1 base; nucleotides not matched to a gene: 6. CDR3 nucleotides: TGTGCCTGGACCACACTAGCGGGGCTCCAAGAGACCCAGTACTTC. Translation: CAWTTLAGLQETQYF. Supplemented by reference TRBV30 and TRBJ2-5, the full variable domain reads SQTIHQWPATLVQPVGSPLSLECTVEGTSNPNLYWYRQAAGRGLQLLFYSVGIGQISSEVPQNLSASRPQDRQFILSSKKLLLSDSGFYLCAWTTLAGLQETQYFGPGTRLLVL.

The chain couples TRBV29-1 to TRBJ1-2, with D perhaps TRBD1 (5 bases). CDR1 and CDR2 (germline): SQVTM, ANQGSEA. Trimming stripped 7 bases from V and 2 bases from J, with 11 bases between. The length of the CDR3 is 12 residues. CDR3 protein: CSGGGLNYGYTF. The DNA of the CDR3 is TGCAGCGGGGGGGGTCTGAACTATGGCTACACCTTC.

This clone has more than one count but fewer than ten. The chain couples TRBV2 to TRBJ2-4; 8 nucleotides line up with TRBD1. This CDR3 spans 13 amino acids. CDR1 and CDR2 from the germline V gene are SNHLY and FYNNEI. Unmatched junction bases numbered 12, after V lost 7 bases and J lost 13 bases. CDR3 loop: CASKVQGAGIQYF. The CDR3 DNA reads as TGTGCCAGCAAGGTCCAGGGGGCGGGGATCCAGTACTTC.

The rearrangement joins TRBV28 to TRBJ2-5; the match to TRBD1 covers 7 bases. J lost 4 bases, V lost 6 bases, and 11 bases had no gene match. Germline-derived CDR1 and CDR2 are MDHEN and SYDVKM. CDR3 length equals 15 residues. In DNA, the CDR3 is TGTGCCAGCAGGTCTCAACAGGGGCGAGTAGAGACCCAGTACTTC. Translated, it gives CASRSQQGRVETQYF. Together with reference TRBV28 and TRBJ2-5, the CDR3 gives the full variable domain: DVKVTQSSRYLVKRTGEKVFLECVQDMDHENMFWYRQDPGLGLRLIYFSYDVKMKEKGDIPEGYSVSREKKERFSLILESASTNQTSMYLCASRSQQGRVETQYFGPGTRLLVL.

The rearrangement uses TRBV19 and TRBJ2-7; TRBD2 agrees at 10 bases. The V gene's germline CDR1 is LNHDA and CDR2 SQIVND (reference sequence). The junction had 11 bases not matched to a gene; V was cut back by 4 bases and J by 2 bases. The CDR3 has 17 residues. In nucleotides, the CDR3 is TGTGCCAGTAGTAGAACCGCCGGGACTAGCGTCCCCTACGAGCAGTACTTC. Translation: CASSRTAGTSVPYEQYF.

The chain is built from TRBV5-1 and TRBJ2-7; D gene uncertain. V shed 1 base and J shed 0 bases, with 11 bases lying between them. The CDR3 covers 15 residues. The germline CDR1 and CDR2 sequences are SGHRS and YFSETQ. DNA of the CDR3: TGCGCCAGCAGCTTGTTTGGCGGCCTCTCCTACGAGCAGTACTTC. Its protein is CASSLFGGLSYEQYF. Drawing the rest from reference TRBV5-1 and TRBJ2-7, the complete variable domain is KAGVTQTPRYLIKTRGQQVTLSCSPISGHRSVSWYQQTPGQGLQFLFEYFSETQRNKGNFPGRFSGRQFSNSRSEMNVSTLELGDSALYLCASSLFGGLSYEQYFGPGTRLTVT.

The rearrangement uses TRBV5-6 and TRBJ1-3; no clear D. Germline CDR1 and CDR2: SGHDT and YYEEEE. This CDR3 has 16 amino acids. V lost 1 base to trimming and J lost 0 bases, with 11 bases between them. This CDR3 is CASSLYSENSGNTIYF. The CDR3 region has the DNA TGTGCCAGCAGCTTGTATTCAGAAAACTCTGGAAACACCATATATTTT.

This clone was seen a few times. The V call is TRBV5-4, the J call TRBJ1-3, with a possible D match to TRBD1 (5 bases). The germline gives CDR1 SGHNT, CDR2 YYREEE (reference sequence). V was cut by 10 bases and J by 0 bases, with 8 bases left in between. This CDR3 is 12 amino acids long. As DNA, the CDR3 is TGTGCCGCGGGGGACTCTGGAAACACCATATATTTT. It encodes CAAGDSGNTIYF.

Concerning this clone itself: The junction departs from germline at one end; a sequencing error may be responsible. J is TRBJ2-3 and V is TRBV7-9; the D is unclear. The CDR3 length is 14 residues. CDR1 and CDR2 from the germline V gene are SEHNR and FQNEAQ (reference sequence). CDR3 coding DNA: TGTTCCAGCAGCTACTCCTTTCCCACAGATACGCAGTATTTT. Translation: CSSSYSFPTDTQYF.

The genes are TRBV5-5 and TRBJ2-2; 9 nucleotides align to TRBD2. The CDR3 length is 17 residues. Germline V gene data show CDR1 as SGHKS and CDR2 as YYEKEE (reference sequence). With V trimmed by 4 bases and J by 7 bases, 14 bases remained unmatched. The CDR3 nucleotides read TGTGCCAGCAGCCGACGACTAGGGCGGGAGGGGGGCGGGGAGCTGTTTTTT. Translation gives CASSRRLGREGGGELFF.